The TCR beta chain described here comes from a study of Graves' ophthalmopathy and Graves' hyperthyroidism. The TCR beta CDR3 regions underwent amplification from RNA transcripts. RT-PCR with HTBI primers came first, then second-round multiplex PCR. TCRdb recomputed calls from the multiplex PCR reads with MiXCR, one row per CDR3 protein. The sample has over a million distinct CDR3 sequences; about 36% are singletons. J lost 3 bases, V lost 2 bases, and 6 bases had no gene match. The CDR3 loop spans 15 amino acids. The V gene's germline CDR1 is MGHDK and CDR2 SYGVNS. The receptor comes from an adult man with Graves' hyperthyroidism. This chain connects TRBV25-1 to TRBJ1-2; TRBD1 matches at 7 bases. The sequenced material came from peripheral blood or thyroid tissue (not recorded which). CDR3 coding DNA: TGTGCCAGCAGTGAAATTACAGGGGAGGACTATGGCTACACCTTC. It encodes CASSEITGEDYGYTF.